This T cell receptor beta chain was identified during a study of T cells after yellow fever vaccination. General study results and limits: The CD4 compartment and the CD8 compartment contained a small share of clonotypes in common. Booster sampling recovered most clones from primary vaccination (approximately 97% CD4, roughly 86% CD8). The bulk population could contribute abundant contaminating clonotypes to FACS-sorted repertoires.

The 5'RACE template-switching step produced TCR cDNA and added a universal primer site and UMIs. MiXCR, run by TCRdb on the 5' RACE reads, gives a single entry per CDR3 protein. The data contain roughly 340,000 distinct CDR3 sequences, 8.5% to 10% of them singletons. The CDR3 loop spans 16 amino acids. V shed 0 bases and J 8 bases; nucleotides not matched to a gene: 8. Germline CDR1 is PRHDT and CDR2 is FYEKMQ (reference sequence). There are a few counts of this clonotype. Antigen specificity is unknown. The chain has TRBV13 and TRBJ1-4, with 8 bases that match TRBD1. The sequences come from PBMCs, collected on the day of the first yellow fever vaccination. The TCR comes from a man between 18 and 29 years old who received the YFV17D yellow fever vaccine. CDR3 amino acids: CASSLGPGTGLEKLFF. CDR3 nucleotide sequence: TGTGCCAGCAGCTTAGGCCCCGGGACAGGTCTCGAAAAACTGTTTTTT.